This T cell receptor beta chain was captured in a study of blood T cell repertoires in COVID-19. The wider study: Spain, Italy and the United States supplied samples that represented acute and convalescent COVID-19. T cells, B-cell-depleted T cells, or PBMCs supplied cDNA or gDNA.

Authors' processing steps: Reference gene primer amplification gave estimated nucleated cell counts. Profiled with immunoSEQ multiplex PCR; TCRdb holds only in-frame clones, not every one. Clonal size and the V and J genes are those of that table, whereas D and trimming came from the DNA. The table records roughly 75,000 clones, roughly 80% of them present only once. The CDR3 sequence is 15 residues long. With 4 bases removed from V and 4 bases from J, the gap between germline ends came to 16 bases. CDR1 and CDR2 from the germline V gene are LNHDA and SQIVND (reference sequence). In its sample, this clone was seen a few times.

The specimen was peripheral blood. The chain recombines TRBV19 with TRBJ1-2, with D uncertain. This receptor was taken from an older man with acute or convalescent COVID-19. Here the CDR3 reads CASSTGEHRSYGYTF. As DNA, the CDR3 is TGTGCCAGTAGTACGGGAGAACATCGGAGCTATGGCTACACCTTC.